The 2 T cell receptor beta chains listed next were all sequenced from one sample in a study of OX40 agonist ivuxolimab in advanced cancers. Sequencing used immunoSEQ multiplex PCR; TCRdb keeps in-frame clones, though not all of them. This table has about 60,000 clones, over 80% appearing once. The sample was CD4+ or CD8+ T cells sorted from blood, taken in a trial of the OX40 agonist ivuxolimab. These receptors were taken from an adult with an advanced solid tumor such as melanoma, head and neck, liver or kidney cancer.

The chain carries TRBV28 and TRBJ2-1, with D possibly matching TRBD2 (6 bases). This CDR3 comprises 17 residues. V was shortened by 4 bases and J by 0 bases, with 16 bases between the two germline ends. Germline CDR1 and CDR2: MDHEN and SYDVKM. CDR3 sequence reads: CASSSPTRVSSYNEQFF. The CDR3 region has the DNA TGTGCCAGCAGTTCTCCGACTAGAGTGAGCTCCTACAATGAGCAGTTCTTC.

For the CDR3, the DNA is TGTGCCATCAGTGGGGCCCCGGGACCGCTCTCTGGGGCCAACGTCCTGACTTTC. Protein sequence: CAISGAPGPLSGANVLTF. This chain links TRBV10-3 with TRBJ2-6; TRBD1 or TRBD2 may be the D gene (5 bases each). V lost 4 bases and J 0 bases, leaving 16 bases between the germline ends. Per germline, CDR1 ENHRY and CDR2 SYGVKD. This CDR3 has 18 residues.